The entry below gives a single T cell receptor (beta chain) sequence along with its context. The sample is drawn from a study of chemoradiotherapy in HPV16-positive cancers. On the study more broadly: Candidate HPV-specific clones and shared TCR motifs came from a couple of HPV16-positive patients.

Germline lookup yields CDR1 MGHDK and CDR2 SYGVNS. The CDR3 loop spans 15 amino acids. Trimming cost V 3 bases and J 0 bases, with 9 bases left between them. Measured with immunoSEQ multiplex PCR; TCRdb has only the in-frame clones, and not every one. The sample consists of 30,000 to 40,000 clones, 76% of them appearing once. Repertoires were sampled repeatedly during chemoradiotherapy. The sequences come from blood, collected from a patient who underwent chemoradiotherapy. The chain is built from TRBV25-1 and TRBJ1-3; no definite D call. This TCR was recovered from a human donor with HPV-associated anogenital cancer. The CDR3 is CASSDRLNSGNTIYF. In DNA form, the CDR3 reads TGTGCCAGCAGTGATAGACTGAACTCTGGAAACACCATATATTTT.